These 17 T cell receptor beta chains share one sample of origin, sequenced in a study of T cells in Graves' hyperthyroidism and ophthalmopathy. Amplified TCR beta CDR3 regions came from RNA transcripts. Researchers ran a first-round RT-PCR on the TCR CDR3 using the HTBI primer set. TCRdb passed the multiplex PCR reads through MiXCR, listing each CDR3 protein once. Of tens of thousands of distinct CDR3 sequences in the sample, roughly 50% were seen once. The sequenced sample was peripheral blood or thyroid tissue (not recorded which). The receptors were gathered from a man aged 18 to 35 with Graves' hyperthyroidism.

This clonotype has ten or more counts. This may be a read error: a much more frequent sequence differs by one nucleotide. Without the conserved terminal phenylalanine or tryptophan, this CDR3 likely stems from a read error. This chain links TRBV19 with TRBJ1-1, with D maybe TRBD1 (5 bases). CDR3 size: 17 residues. Germline V gene lookup returns CDR1 LNHDA and CDR2 SQIVND (reference sequence). The V end lost 2 bases, the J end lost 2 bases, and 18 bases lay between the germline ends. The CDR3 region is CASSIRLPGTTNTEAFL. Here the CDR3 DNA reads TGTGCCAGTAGTATAAGATTGCCAGGGACTACCAACACTGAAGCTTTCCTT.

In this sample, this clonotype turned up many times. V and J are TRBV6-6 and TRBJ2-3; 7 nucleotides agree with TRBD1. Germline-derived CDR1 and CDR2 are MNHNY and SVGAGI (reference sequence). This CDR3 is 14 amino acids long. The ends lost 7 bases at V and 5 bases at J; junction bases unmatched: 9. The CDR3 is CASNDRARGDTQYF. The CDR3 region has the DNA TGTGCCAGCAACGACAGGGCGAGGGGAGATACGCAGTATTTT.

This clonotype was seen ten or more times. Here the CDR3 DNA reads TGTGCCAGCAGTTACGACAGGGTGGTTATAGATAATTCACCCCTCCACTTT. This gives the protein CASSYDRVVIDNSPLHF. V gene TRBV6-6 combines with J gene TRBJ1-6, with 7 nucleotides matching TRBD1. The germline gives CDR1 MNHNY, CDR2 SVGAGI (reference sequence). V gave up 2 bases and J gave up 5 bases; unmatched junction bases: 9. The CDR3 totals 17 residues.

J is TRBJ2-7 and V is TRBV7-9; D ambiguous. Per the germline V gene, CDR1 is SEHNR and CDR2 is FQNEAQ (reference sequence). Trimming took off 2 bases at V and 6 bases at J, with 11 bases between the two ends. The CDR3 covers 13 residues. DNA of the CDR3: TGTGCCAGCAGCTTACCGGCAGCGACCGAGCAGTACTTC. It encodes CASSLPAATEQYF.

J is TRBJ1-6 and V is TRBV2; D is perhaps TRBD1 (6 bases). Deletions cut 7 bases from V and 5 bases from J, with 15 bases between. This CDR3 is built from 15 residues. Germline-derived CDR1 and CDR2 are SNHLY and FYNNEI. The DNA for the CDR3 is TGTGCCAGCAACCCCACAAGGGGGGATAATTCACCCCTCCACTTT. This translates into CASNPTRGDNSPLHF.

The chain links TRBV29-1 to TRBJ2-7; D is unresolved. Looked up from germline, CDR1 is SQVTM and CDR2 is ANQGSEA. V was pared by 3 bases and J by 2 bases, with 11 bases between. CDR3 length: 13 amino acids. The CDR3 spells CSVDLGKTYEQYF. The CDR3 coding sequence is TGCAGCGTTGATCTGGGAAAAACCTACGAGCAGTACTTC.

V and J are TRBV9 and TRBJ1-2, with 9 bases that match TRBD1. In germline, CDR1 is SGDLS, CDR2 YYNGEE. Trimming took 4 bases from V and 2 from J; bases not matched to a gene: 9. The CDR3 sequence is 16 residues long. For the CDR3, the DNA is TGTGCCAGCAGCTTTACAGGGGGCGCACAGAACTATGGCTACACCTTC. It encodes CASSFTGGAQNYGYTF.

The V gene is TRBV19, the J gene TRBJ2-7; a possible D gene is TRBD1 (6 bases). Trimming removed 3 bases at V and 0 bases at J, with 9 bases between. Germline V gene data show CDR1 as LNHDA and CDR2 as SQIVND (reference sequence). This CDR3 is 14 amino acids long. CDR3 DNA: TGTGCCAGTAGTATTACAGGGAGCTCCTACGAGCAGTACTTC. Translated, it gives CASSITGSSYEQYF.

This chain links TRBV2 with TRBJ2-7, with a weak D call TRBD1 (6 bases). Germline V gene lookup returns CDR1 SNHLY and CDR2 FYNNEI. The CDR3 is 15 amino acids. Trimming stripped 5 bases from V and 6 bases from J, with 20 bases between. Here the CDR3 DNA reads TGTGCCAGCAGTCAAACCGGGACAACTTTGGGCGAGCAGTACTTC. This translates into CASSQTGTTLGEQYF.

This clonotype has ten or more counts. This sequence joins TRBV7-2 and TRBJ2-3; possibly TRBD1 for D (6 bases). Germline V gene lookup returns CDR1 SGHTA and CDR2 FQGNSA. The CDR3 has 14 amino acids. Trimming cost V 4 bases and J 2 bases, with 10 bases left between them. The CDR3 region is CASSYRDNTDTQYF. The DNA of the CDR3 is TGTGCCAGCAGCTACCGGGACAACACAGATACGCAGTATTTT.

This clonotype has at least ten counts. V gene TRBV6-5 combines with J gene TRBJ1-1; D not certain. Germline-derived CDR1 and CDR2 are MNHEY and SVGAGI. The CDR3 covers 14 residues. Between the trimmed V and J ends, which lost 6 bases and 7 bases, there was a span of 18 bases. The DNA for the CDR3 is TGTGCCAGCAGCCCCCCCGGCCCCATAAATGAAGCTTTCTTT. It encodes CASSPPGPINEAFF.

This clonotype occurred many times. The J gene is TRBJ1-3, the V gene TRBV10-2; D is possibly TRBD1 (5 bases). CDR3 size: 14 residues. V was pared by 6 bases and J by 2 bases, with 11 bases between. Germline values: CDR1 WSHSY, CDR2 SAAADI. CDR3 protein: CASRETAPGNTIYF. The CDR3 nucleotides are TGCGCCAGCAGAGAGACAGCTCCTGGAAACACCATATATTTT.

V gene TRBV7-2 combines with J gene TRBJ2-7; D not resolved. CDR1 is SGHTA and CDR2 is FQGNSA in the germline V gene. This CDR3 has 14 residues. Trimming removed 2 bases at V and 0 bases at J, with 8 bases between. CDR3 nucleotides: TGTGCCAGCAGCTTAAGTGCAGTCTCCTACGAGCAGTACTTC. Translation gives CASSLSAVSYEQYF.

In this sample, this clonotype turned up many times. V and J are TRBV20-1 and TRBJ2-2; D is ambiguous. V was clipped by 5 bases and J by 1 base, with 14 bases between them. The germline CDR1 and CDR2 sequences are DFQATT and SNEGSKA (reference sequence). The CDR3 is 15 amino acids. The CDR3 DNA reads as TGCAGTGCTGGGGTCCGACTCCGGAACACCGGGGAGCTGTTTTTT. Its protein product is CSAGVRLRNTGELFF.

This clonotype was counted ten times or more. The V call is TRBV6-5, the J call TRBJ2-2, with unresolved D. Germline loops: CDR1 MNHEY, CDR2 SVGAGI. Trimming took off 2 bases at V and 7 bases at J, with 14 bases between the two ends. This CDR3 is built from 15 residues. The CDR3 bases are TGTGCCAGCAGTTACCTAGGGCTGTTGGTCGGGGAGCTGTTTTTT. Translated: CASSYLGLLVGELFF.

This clonotype turned up a few times. The V gene is TRBV7-3, the J gene TRBJ2-5, with a weak D call TRBD2 (6 bases). Germline V gives CDR1 SGHTA, CDR2 FQGTGA. There are 14 residues in the CDR3. Trimming removed 1 base at V and 5 bases at J, with 11 bases between. CDR3 nucleotides: TGTGCCAGCAGCTTAAGTACGGGAGCGGAGACCCAGTACTTC. It yields the protein CASSLSTGAETQYF.

In its sample, this clonotype was seen once. V and J are TRBV19 and TRBJ1-2, with a weak D call TRBD1 (5 bases). CDR1 is LNHDA, CDR2 SQIVND, per germline (reference sequence). The V gene lost 7 bases and the J gene lost 2 bases, with 11 bases spanning the gap. The CDR3 loop spans 13 amino acids. The chain's CDR3 is CASTETENYGYTF. For the CDR3, the DNA is TGTGCCAGTACCGAGACAGAAAACTATGGCTACACCTTC.